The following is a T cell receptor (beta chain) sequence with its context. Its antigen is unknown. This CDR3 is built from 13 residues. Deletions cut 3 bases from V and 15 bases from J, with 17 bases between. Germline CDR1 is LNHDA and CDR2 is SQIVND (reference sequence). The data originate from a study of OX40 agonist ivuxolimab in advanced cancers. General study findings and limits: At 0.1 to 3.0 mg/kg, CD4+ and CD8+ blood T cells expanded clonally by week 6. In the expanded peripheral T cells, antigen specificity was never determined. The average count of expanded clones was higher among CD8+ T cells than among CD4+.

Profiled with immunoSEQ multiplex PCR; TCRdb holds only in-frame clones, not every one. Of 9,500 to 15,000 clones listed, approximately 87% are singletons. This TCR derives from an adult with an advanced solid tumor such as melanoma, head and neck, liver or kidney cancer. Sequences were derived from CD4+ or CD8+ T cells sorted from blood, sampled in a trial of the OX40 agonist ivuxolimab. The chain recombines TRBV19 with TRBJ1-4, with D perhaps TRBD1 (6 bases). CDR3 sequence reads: CASSMGGLPRMFF. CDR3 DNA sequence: TGTGCCAGTAGTATGGGGGGGCTCCCAAGGATGTTTTTT.